Presented here are 26 T cell receptor beta chains from one specimen sequenced in a study of blood T cell repertoires in COVID-19 (dated by TCRdb to 2019 to 2021). The library was obtained by the immunoSEQ multiplex PCR assay. The clones in this table, taken by TCRdb from immuneACCESS, are in-frame only. Not every clone is retained; where verified, under half of the shortfall comes from an unresolved V gene, and the cause of the rest is unknown. The sample yields roughly 250,000 clones; approximately 85% were counted once. Clones ranked in the top ten supply 1.5% to 2% of the sample. The sample taken for sequencing was PBMCs or T cells enriched from blood (not recorded which). These TCRs come from a woman between 45 and 65 years old who had recovered from COVID-19.

Remarks on this clone: The sample has other DNA sequences that encode this CDR3 too. The gene calls are TRBV3-1 (or the pseudogene TRBV3-2) and TRBJ1-3, with a possible D match to TRBD1 (6 bases). CDR3 length: 15 amino acids. Germline assignment: CDR1 LGHDT and CDR2 YNNKEL (reference sequence). V was shortened by 4 bases and J by 3 bases, with 13 bases between the two germline ends. The CDR3 sequence: CASSLNDRSGNTIYF. The DNA for the CDR3 is TGTGCCAGCAGCCTGAACGACAGGAGTGGAAACACCATATATTTT.

The chain combines TRBV4-2 with TRBJ2-1; D may be TRBD2 (6 bases). Germline lookup yields CDR1 LGHNA and CDR2 YNFKEQ. This CDR3 has 16 residues. Trimming took off 0 bases at V and 2 bases at J, with 11 bases between the two ends. The DNA of the CDR3 is TGTGCCAGCAGCCAAGATTACGGGAGCGCCTACAATGAGCAGTTCTTC. Its translation: CASSQDYGSAYNEQFF.

The chain links TRBV7-9 to TRBJ1-6; maybe TRBD1 (6 bases). Trimming took off 1 base at V and 7 bases at J, with 11 bases between the two ends. Germline values: CDR1 SEHNR, CDR2 FQNEAQ (reference sequence). CDR3 size: 15 residues. CDR3 nucleotide sequence: TGTGCCAGCAGCTTAGAACAGGGAATGAATTCACCCCTCCACTTT. As protein: CASSLEQGMNSPLHF.

The chain joins TRBV11-1 to TRBJ1-2; the D gene is possibly TRBD1 (6 bases). The CDR3 runs 14 residues. The germline V and J ends were trimmed by 1 base and 3 bases, with 9 bases remaining between them. Germline values: CDR1 SGHAT, CDR2 FQDESV (reference sequence). In DNA form, the CDR3 reads TGTGCCAGCAGCTTAGAGGCAGGGGACTATGGCTACACCTTC. Residues: CASSLEAGDYGYTF.

The rearrangement uses TRBV18 and TRBJ2-7; 9 nucleotides agree with TRBD2. CDR1 is KGHSH, CDR2 LQKENI, per germline. J gave up 5 bases and V 3 bases, and 5 bases lay outside the gene matches. The CDR3 spans 14 residues. In DNA form, the CDR3 reads TGTGCCAGCTCACCTGTTGCGGGAGGGGACGAGCAGTACTTC. It specifies CASSPVAGGDEQYF.

The chain recombines TRBV19 with TRBJ1-1; possibly TRBD1 for D (5 bases). CDR3 size: 17 residues. V was pared by 6 bases and J by 2 bases, with 22 bases between. Germline CDR1 LNHDA, CDR2 SQIVND (reference sequence). The CDR3 region is CASRLGGLSGLNTEAFF. For the CDR3, the DNA is TGTGCCAGTAGGTTGGGGGGTTTGAGCGGGTTAAACACTGAAGCTTTCTTT. Supplemented by reference TRBV19 and TRBJ1-1, the full variable domain reads DGGITQSPKYLFRKEGQNVTLSCEQNLNHDAMYWYRQDPGQGLRLIYYSQIVNDFQKGDIAEGYSVSREKKESFPLTVTSAQKNPTAFYLCASRLGGLSGLNTEAFFGQGTRLTVV.

V is TRBV27 and J is TRBJ2-1, with TRBD2 identical over 11 bases. CDR3 length: 15 residues. CDR1 and CDR2 from the germline V gene are MNHEY and SMNVEV (reference sequence). V lost 6 bases, J lost 3 bases, and 4 bases stayed unmatched. In DNA, the CDR3 is TGTGCCAGCAGCCCACTAGCGGGAGACTACAATGAGCAGTTCTTC. Translating gives CASSPLAGDYNEQFF.

The genes are TRBV11-2 and TRBJ2-7; 7 bases line up with TRBD1. V was pared by 5 bases and J by 5 bases, with 3 bases of the junction left unmatched. The CDR3 loop spans 12 amino acids. Germline values: CDR1 SGHAT, CDR2 FQNNGV. CDR3 in DNA: TGTGCCAGCAGCCACGACAGGGACGAGCAGTACTTC. It translates to CASSHDRDEQYF.

The CDR3 nucleotides read TGTGCCAGCAGCTTAGAGATAGCGGGGACGCAGTATTTT. Its protein is CASSLEIAGTQYF. The V gene is TRBV11-2, the J gene TRBJ2-3, with TRBD2 matching over 8 bases. V dropped 0 bases and J dropped 9; count of bases not matched to a gene: 2. The CDR3 length is 13 residues. Germline values: CDR1 SGHAT, CDR2 FQNNGV.

The J gene is TRBJ1-1, the V gene TRBV7-8; no clear D. This CDR3 is built from 16 residues. Germline V gene sequence: CDR1 SGHVS, CDR2 FQNEAQ. Trimming took 5 bases from V and 0 from J, leaving 16 bases between them. The CDR3 DNA follows: TGTGCCAGCAGCCCCCGGGAGGTTGCTATGAACACTGAAGCTTTCTTT. Translated: CASSPREVAMNTEAFF. Based on the CDR3 plus reference TRBV7-8 and TRBJ1-1, the full variable domain is GAGVSQSPRYKVAKRGQDVALRCDPISGHVSLFWYQQALGQGPEFLTYFQNEAQLDKSGLPSDRFFAERPEGSVSTLKIQRTQQEDSAVYLCASSPREVAMNTEAFFGQGTRLTVV.

This clone was recorded a few times. This rearrangement joins TRBV28 to TRBJ2-7; D possibly corresponds to TRBD2 (5 bases). The germline V gene encodes CDR1 MDHEN and CDR2 SYDVKM. Trimming stripped 8 bases from V and 1 base from J, with 9 bases between. The CDR3 extends over 12 amino acids. The CDR3 nucleotides read TGTGCCAGCCTAGGACTTTCCTACGAGCAGTACTTC. Amino acid sequence: CASLGLSYEQYF.

This chain uses TRBV5-5 with TRBJ1-5; D gene uncertain. This CDR3 contains 14 residues. Germline-derived CDR1 and CDR2 are SGHKS and YYEKEE (reference sequence). V was cut by 3 bases and J by 2 bases, with 9 bases left in between. The CDR3 is CASSWAVGNQPQHF. The CDR3 region has the DNA TGTGCCAGCAGCTGGGCAGTTGGCAATCAGCCCCAGCATTTT.

This rearrangement joins TRBV2 to TRBJ1-5, with D possibly matching TRBD1 (5 bases). Germline-derived CDR1 and CDR2 are SNHLY and FYNNEI. Trimming left V 7 bases short and J 3 bases short, with 13 bases between. CDR3 length equals 14 residues. The DNA for the CDR3 is TGTGCCAGCACCGGTGGGGCTCCCAATCAGCCCCAGCATTTT. Its protein product is CASTGGAPNQPQHF. Supplemented by reference TRBV2 and TRBJ1-5, the full variable domain reads EPEVTQTPSHQVTQMGQEVILRCVPISNHLYFYWYRQILGQKVEFLVSFYNNEISEKSEIFDDQFSVERPDGSNFTLKIRSTKLEDSAMYFCASTGGAPNQPQHFGDGTRLSIL.

V and J are TRBV28 and TRBJ2-7; TRBD1 might be the D (5 bases). In germline, CDR1 is MDHEN, CDR2 SYDVKM. The CDR3 is 14 amino acids. With 3 bases removed from V and 3 bases from J, the gap between germline ends came to 12 bases. Here the CDR3 reads CASSLPRVGYEQYF. CDR3 sequence (DNA): TGTGCCAGCAGTTTGCCCAGGGTGGGCTACGAGCAGTACTTC.

The rearrangement uses TRBV7-3 and TRBJ2-5; TRBD2 might be the D (5 bases). This CDR3 region has 15 residues. Germline loops: CDR1 SGHTA, CDR2 FQGTGA. The ends were cut back, 1 base at V and 7 bases at J, with 16 bases in the middle. In DNA form, the CDR3 reads TGTGCCAGCAGCTTAAACTCCGGACTCCCAGGGACCCAGTACTTC. Its protein is CASSLNSGLPGTQYF.

This chain links TRBV7-6 with TRBJ1-1; 9 nucleotides agree with TRBD1. The CDR3 consists of 15 residues. V gave up 5 bases and J gave up 5 bases; unmatched junction bases: 9. The germline gives CDR1 SGHVS, CDR2 FNYEAQ. The CDR3: CASSPYRGRGTEAFF. CDR3 sequence (DNA): TGTGCCAGCAGCCCCTACAGGGGGCGGGGTACTGAAGCTTTCTTT.

The chain uses TRBV25-1 and TRBJ2-1; 9 positions match TRBD2. Germline trimming cut 6 bases from V and 4 bases from J; bases unmatched to any gene: 7. The CDR3 is 15 residues long. Germline-derived CDR1 and CDR2 are MGHDK and SYGVNS. As DNA, the CDR3 is TGTGCCAGCAGGAGAGGGACTAGCAGGTACAATGAGCAGTTCTTC. Translated, it gives CASRRGTSRYNEQFF.

The rearrangement joins TRBV28 to TRBJ1-3; the D gene is possibly TRBD1 (6 bases). The V gene's germline CDR1 is MDHEN and CDR2 SYDVKM. Trimming cost V 5 bases and J 7 bases, with 9 bases left between them. The CDR3 contains 12 residues. The CDR3 nucleotides are TGTGCCAGCAGTACCACAGGGAACACCATATATTTT. The encoded protein is CASSTTGNTIYF. Full variable domain (outside the CDR3, taken from reference TRBV28 and TRBJ1-3): DVKVTQSSRYLVKRTGEKVFLECVQDMDHENMFWYRQDPGLGLRLIYFSYDVKMKEKGDIPEGYSVSREKKERFSLILESASTNQTSMYLCASSTTGNTIYFGEGSWLTVV.

V and J are TRBV28 and TRBJ1-5; tentative D call: TRBD1 (5 bases). Trimming left V 4 bases short and J 5 bases short, with 18 bases between. The CDR3 consists of 16 residues. Looked up from germline, CDR1 is MDHEN and CDR2 is SYDVKM. CDR3 protein: CASSSYRSSVDQPQHF. The CDR3 bases are TGTGCCAGCAGTTCCTACAGGAGTTCGGTAGATCAGCCCCAGCATTTT.

The chain joins TRBV2 to TRBJ2-2; 9 bases match TRBD2. The junction had 9 bases not matched to a gene; V was cut back by 1 base and J by 6 bases. The CDR3 spans 17 residues. Germline V gene sequence: CDR1 SNHLY, CDR2 FYNNEI. CDR3 sequence reads: CASSEGGSGSFAGELFF. For the CDR3, the DNA is TGTGCCAGCAGTGAAGGTGGTAGCGGGAGTTTCGCCGGGGAGCTGTTTTTT.

V usage is TRBV5-4 and J usage is TRBJ1-6; 10 nucleotides agree with TRBD1. Germline trimming cut 8 bases from V and 7 bases from J; bases unmatched to any gene: 9. Germline CDR1 reads SGHNT; CDR2 reads YYREEE (reference sequence). This CDR3 region has 15 residues. CDR3 sequence: CASTRDRGPNSPLHF. Written as DNA, the CDR3 is TGTGCCAGTACCCGGGACAGGGGCCCCAATTCACCCCTCCACTTT.

The CDR3 region is CAIRRAENTGELFF. As DNA, the CDR3 is TGTGCCATCAGGAGGGCCGAGAACACCGGGGAGCTGTTTTTT. The genes are TRBV10-3 and TRBJ2-2, with D maybe TRBD2 (5 bases). CDR3 size: 14 residues. Germline assignment: CDR1 ENHRY and CDR2 SYGVKD. Trimming removed 6 bases from V and 1 base from J, with 9 bases in between.

The J gene is TRBJ1-1, the V gene TRBV10-3; no firm D call. This CDR3 is built from 15 residues. With 5 bases removed from V and 2 bases from J, the gap between germline ends came to 15 bases. Germline assignment: CDR1 ENHRY and CDR2 SYGVKD. The CDR3 reads CAISRQQQPNTEAFF. The CDR3 nucleotides read TGTGCCATCAGTCGGCAGCAACAGCCTAACACTGAAGCTTTCTTT.

The chain recombines TRBV7-2 with TRBJ2-7; 9 bases line up with TRBD1. The CDR3 has 15 residues. Trimming took 5 bases from V and 3 from J; bases not matched to a gene: 8. Germline V lookup: CDR1 SGHTA, CDR2 FQGNSA. The CDR3 region is CASSTGTGSHYEQYF. CDR3 sequence (DNA): TGTGCCAGCAGCACGGGGACAGGGTCTCACTACGAGCAGTACTTC.

The genes are TRBV27 and TRBJ2-1; TRBD2 matches 10 bases. The CDR3 is 14 amino acids. Germline lookup yields CDR1 MNHEY and CDR2 SMNVEV (reference sequence). V lost 5 bases to trimming and J lost 4 bases; unmatched junction nucleotides: 2. CDR3 protein: CASSPSGSYNEQFF. CDR3 coding DNA: TGTGCCAGCAGTCCTAGCGGGAGTTACAATGAGCAGTTCTTC.

The V gene is TRBV12-3 or TRBV12-4, the J gene TRBJ1-2; D remains unclear. V lost 8 bases, J lost 2 bases, and 12 bases lay in between. This CDR3 contains 13 residues. CDR3 sequence (DNA): TGTGCCAGCGGCTCTCTGTCCAACTATGGCTACACCTTC. Its protein product is CASGSLSNYGYTF.